The 6 T cell receptor beta chains reported below all come from one sample, sequenced in a study of blood T cell repertoires in COVID-19. Libraries were prepared by immunoSEQ multiplex PCR; TCRdb keeps only in-frame clonotypes and omits some of them. The sample includes tens of thousands of clones, roughly 90% of them seen just once. Sequenced input: peripheral blood. These receptors were taken from a human donor in a cohort sampled during active COVID-19.

The J gene is TRBJ2-6, the V gene TRBV28; TRBD1 matches at 12 bases. V was clipped by 5 bases and J by 3 bases; unmatched bases: 8. Germline V CDR1 and CDR2: MDHEN, SYDVKM. The CDR3 totals 18 residues. Here the CDR3 DNA reads TGTGCCAGCAGTGTACGGGACAGGGGGCTAGGTGGGGCCAACGTCCTGACTTTC. Translating it yields CASSVRDRGLGGANVLTF.

The count of this clone is one. This chain joins TRBV5-4 and TRBJ1-3; D gene unclear. The CDR3 is made up of 13 amino acids. Germline V lookup: CDR1 SGHNT, CDR2 YYREEE (reference sequence). V gave up 2 bases and J gave up 4 bases, with 7 bases separating them. The CDR3: CASSFRGGNTIYF. The DNA of the CDR3 is TGTGCCAGCAGCTTCAGAGGGGGAAACACCATATATTTT.

This sequence joins TRBV6-2 or TRBV6-3 and TRBJ1-1; 8 nucleotides agree with TRBD1. CDR3 length equals 16 residues. CDR1 is MNHEY, CDR2 SVGEGT, per germline. J was trimmed by 3 bases and V by 4 bases; bases with no gene match: 10. CDR3 nucleotides: TGTGCCAGCAGTTCACCGACAGGGGCAGGGGACACTGAAGCTTTCTTT. Its protein is CASSSPTGAGDTEAFF.

This chain joins TRBV2 and TRBJ2-7; D is possibly TRBD2 (5 bases). The CDR3 has 11 amino acids. Trimming left V 1 base short and J 10 bases short, with 8 bases between. The V gene's germline CDR1 is SNHLY and CDR2 FYNNEI. CDR3 nucleotide sequence: TGTGCCAGCAGTGAAGACCGGGAACAGTACTTC. It codes for CASSEDREQYF.

V gene TRBV5-8 combines with J gene TRBJ2-7, with TRBD2 matching over 9 bases. Germline assignment: CDR1 SGHTS and CDR2 YDEGEE. The CDR3 sequence is 18 residues long. V lost 5 bases and J lost 4; bases outside the gene matches: 19. CDR3 sequence: CASSYTPPASGVIYEQYF. CDR3 DNA: TGTGCCAGCAGTTACACTCCTCCCGCTAGCGGGGTAATTTACGAGCAGTACTTC.

This clone was observed a single time. CDR3 region: CASKFKRGGINEQFF. In DNA form, the CDR3 reads TGTGCCAGCAAGTTTAAGAGGGGGGGTATCAATGAGCAGTTCTTC. The chain is built from TRBV5-8 and TRBJ2-1; D perhaps matches TRBD2 (7 bases). This CDR3 has 15 amino acids. Germline V gives CDR1 SGHTS, CDR2 YDEGEE. The V and J ends lost 6 bases and 6 bases respectively, with 19 bases between them.